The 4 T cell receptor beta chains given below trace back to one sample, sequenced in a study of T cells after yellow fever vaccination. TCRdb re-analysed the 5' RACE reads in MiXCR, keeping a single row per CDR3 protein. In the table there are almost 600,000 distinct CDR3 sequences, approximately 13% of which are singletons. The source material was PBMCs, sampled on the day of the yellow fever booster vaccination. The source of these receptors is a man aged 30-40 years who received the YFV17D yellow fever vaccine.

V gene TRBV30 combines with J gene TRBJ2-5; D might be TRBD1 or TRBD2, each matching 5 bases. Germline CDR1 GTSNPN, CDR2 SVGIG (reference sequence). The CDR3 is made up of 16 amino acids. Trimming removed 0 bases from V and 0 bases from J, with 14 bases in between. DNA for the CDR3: TGTGCCTGGAGTGTACGTTTGGGGGAACACCAAGAGACCCAGTACTTC. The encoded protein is CAWSVRLGEHQETQYF.

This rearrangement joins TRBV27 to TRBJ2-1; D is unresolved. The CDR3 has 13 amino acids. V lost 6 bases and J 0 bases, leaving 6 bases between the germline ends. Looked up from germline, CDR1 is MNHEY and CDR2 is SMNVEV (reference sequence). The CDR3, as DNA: TGTGCCAGCAGGATGAGCTCCTACAATGAGCAGTTCTTC. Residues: CASRMSSYNEQFF.

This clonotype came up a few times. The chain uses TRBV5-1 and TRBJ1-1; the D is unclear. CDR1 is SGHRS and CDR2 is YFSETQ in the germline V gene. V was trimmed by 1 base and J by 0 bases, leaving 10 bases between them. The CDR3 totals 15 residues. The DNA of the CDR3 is TGCGCCAGCAGCTTGCGGGCGGCAATGAACACTGAAGCTTTCTTT. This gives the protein CASSLRAAMNTEAFF.

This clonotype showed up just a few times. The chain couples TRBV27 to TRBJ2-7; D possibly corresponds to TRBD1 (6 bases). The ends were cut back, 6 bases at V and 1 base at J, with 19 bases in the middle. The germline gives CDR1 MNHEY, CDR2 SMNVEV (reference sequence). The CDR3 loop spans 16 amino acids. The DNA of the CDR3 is TGTGCCAGCAGGCCTACTTACAGGGAGATTTCCTACGAGCAGTACTTC. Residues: CASRPTYREISYEQYF.